Listed below are T cell receptor beta chains from one sample, sequenced in a study of shared clonotypes between healthy human individuals. Produced via immunoSEQ multiplex PCR; TCRdb's table is partial and in-frame only. The table lists around 600,000 clones, around 95% of them singletons. Sequenced material: naive CD8+ T cells sorted from blood. The receptors come from a young woman in good health. Both conserved end residues are part of each CDR3. The order of the fields is J gene, clone size, D gene, V gene, CDR3 DNA, CDR3 protein. D genes are given only for firm matches. A clone size is listed for some rows: how often the clone was seen (once, few, many), or a class if it is expanded.

>TRBJ1-1|.|.|TRBV2
TGTGCCAGCAGTGAAGTGCAGCCGAACACTGAAGCTTTCTTT
CASSEVQPNTEAFF
>TRBJ2-7|.|.|TRBV19
TGTGCCAGTAGTATTGAGGGGAATTCCTACGAGCAGTACTTC
CASSIEGNSYEQYF
>TRBJ2-7|.|.|TRBV5-6
TGTGCCAGCAGCTTGGTGGAGCTGAGGTCCTACGAGCAGTACTTC
CASSLVELRSYEQYF
>TRBJ2-4|.|TRBD2|TRBV5-6
TGTGCCAGCAGCTTCGGGACTATAAACATTCAGTACTTC
CASSFGTINIQYF
>TRBJ2-7|.|.|TRBV7-9
TGTGCCAGCAGCCCCCTCGATGGTTCCTACGAGCAGTACTTC
CASSPLDGSYEQYF
>TRBJ2-7|.|.|TRBV28
TGTGCCAGCAGTTTGACAGGTACCACCTCCTACGAGCAGTACTTC
CASSLTGTTSYEQYF
>TRBJ2-1|.|TRBD1|TRBV19
TGTGCCAGCCAGGGGGTCCATGAGCAGTTCTTC
CASQGVHEQFF
>TRBJ2-1|.|TRBD2|TRBV28
TGTGCCAGCAGTTCGCACTTAGCGGGAGGTAGGAATGAGCAGTTCTTC
CASSSHLAGGRNEQFF
>TRBJ2-1|.|TRBD2|TRBV19
TGTGCCAGCTCTAGCGGGAGGGCCAACTACAATGAGCAGTTCTTC
CASSSGRANYNEQFF
>TRBJ2-5|.|TRBD1|TRBV7-9
TGTGCCAGCAGCTTAGGGTTAACAGGGGGCGCGCCAGAGACCCAGTACTTC
CASSLGLTGGAPETQYF
>TRBJ2-1|.|.|TRBV6-1
TGTGCCAGCAGTCGGACTCTCTTCAATGAGCAGTTCTTC
CASSRTLFNEQFF
>TRBJ1-1|.|.|TRBV27
TGTGCCAGCAGTTTACTAACAGGGAACACTGAAGCTTTCTTT
CASSLLTGNTEAFF
>TRBJ2-6|.|.|TRBV9
TGTGCCACCGGAACGGGAGGGGCCAACGTCCTGACTTTC
CATGTGGANVLTF
>TRBJ2-1|.|.|TRBV28
TGTGCCAGCAGTTTATTGCGGTCCTCCTACAATGAGCAGTTCTTC
CASSLLRSSYNEQFF
>TRBJ2-5|.|.|TRBV28
TGTGCCAGCAGTTTGCGCCCGAGGAGGGGGACCCAGTACTTC
CASSLRPRRGTQYF
>TRBJ2-7|.|TRBD1|TRBV27
TGTGCCAGCAGCGGGACAGCCGGAAAGTACGAGCAGTACTTC
CASSGTAGKYEQYF
>TRBJ2-7|.|TRBD1|TRBV18
TGTGCCAGCTCACTGGGGGACAGGATGGAGCAGTACTTC
CASSLGDRMEQYF
>TRBJ1-5|.|.|TRBV19
TGTGCCAGTAGTATAATGTCAGCCAGCAATCAGCCCCAGCATTTT
CASSIMSASNQPQHF
>TRBJ2-7|.|.|TRBV27
TGTGCCAGCAGTCAACGGGACAAAACCTACGAGCAGTACTTC
CASSQRDKTYEQYF
>TRBJ2-7|.|.|TRBV5-5
TGTGCCAGCAGCTTGATAGATACGAGCTCCTACGAGCAGTACTTC
CASSLIDTSSYEQYF
>TRBJ1-3|.|.|TRBV7-2
TGTGCCAGCAGCTCGCTCTTTCAGGGGTGGTCTGGAAACACCATATATTTT
CASSSLFQGWSGNTIYF
>TRBJ2-1|.|TRBD2|TRBV11-3
TGTGCCAGCAGCCCAGGGACTAGCCTTCCGGGTGAGCAGTTCTTC
CASSPGTSLPGEQFF
>TRBJ2-3|.|.|TRBV5-6
TGTGCCAGCAGCTTGGTCGTGGTAAGGCGCACAGATACGCAGTATTTT
CASSLVVVRRTDTQYF
>TRBJ2-3|.|TRBD2|TRBV28
TGTGCCAGCAGTTCTATCCGACTAGCGGGGGGCACAGATACGCAGTATTTT
CASSSIRLAGGTDTQYF
>TRBJ1-2|.|TRBD1|TRBV28
TGTGCCAGCAGTCCCGGCCGCAGGACAGGGAATGGCTACACCTTC
CASSPGRRTGNGYTF
>TRBJ2-1|.|.|TRBV5-1
TGCGCCAGCAGCTTGGAGGGATCCCTTAGAAGCTCCTACAATGAGCAGTTCTTC
CASSLEGSLRSSYNEQFF
>TRBJ2-7|.|.|TRBV5-6
TGTGCCAGCAGCTTGGTTTTGGACAGCGAGCAGTACTTC
CASSLVLDSEQYF
>TRBJ2-1|.|.|TRBV10-3
TGTGCCATCAGAGAGAGCTCCTACAATGAGCAGTTCTTC
CAIRESSYNEQFF
>TRBJ2-5|.|.|TRBV7-6
TGTGCCAGCAGCCCTAACATGTTGGGTTGGGAGACCCAGTACTTC
CASSPNMLGWETQYF
>TRBJ2-3|.|.|TRBV28
TGTGCCAGCTCCGAGGCATGGACAGATACGCAGTATTTT
CASSEAWTDTQYF
>TRBJ2-7|.|TRBD2|TRBV30
TGTGCCTGGAGTGGTGGACTAGCGGGAGAGGACGAGCAGTACTTC
CAWSGGLAGEDEQYF
>TRBJ1-4|.|TRBD1|TRBV5-6
TGTGCCAGCAGCGGGACAGGGGGCACTAATGAAAAACTGTTTTTT
CASSGTGGTNEKLFF
>TRBJ2-7|once|.|TRBV27
TGTGCCAGCAGTTCTGGGTGGGGACCCGGCTCCTACGAGCAGTACTTC
CASSSGWGPGSYEQYF
>TRBJ1-5|.|TRBD1|TRBV28
TGTGCCGGACAAGCGACAGGGAGATATAGCAATCAGCCCCAGCATTTT
CAGQATGRYSNQPQHF
>TRBJ1-1|.|.|TRBV25-1
TGTGCCAGCCACTCTCCGGGCCTGAACACTGAAGCTTTCTTT
CASHSPGLNTEAFF
>TRBJ2-1|.|.|TRBV5-6
TGTGCCAGCAGCTTGAGTGTAGGGGAGCAGTTCTTC
CASSLSVGEQFF
>TRBJ1-5|once|TRBD1|TRBV28
TGTGCCAGCAGAGCCGGGACAGCAAATAGCAATCAGCCCCAGCATTTT
CASRAGTANSNQPQHF
>TRBJ2-2|.|TRBD1|TRBV5-1
TGCGCCAGCAGACTGGAACACGGGGACAGTGGGGACACCGGGGAGCTGTTTTTT
CASRLEHGDSGDTGELFF
>TRBJ2-5|.|.|TRBV28
TGTGCCAGCAGTGACCCCTCTTTGACCCGGACCCAGTACTTC
CASSDPSLTRTQYF
>TRBJ1-1|once|.|TRBV10-2
TGCGCCAGCAGTGAGTCGAGTCTGGGAGGGGCCACTGAAGCTTTCTTT
CASSESSLGGATEAFF
>TRBJ2-1|.|.|TRBV19
TGTGCCAGTAGTATACCTCCAGGGGCGGGGGTTAATGAGCAGTTCTTC
CASSIPPGAGVNEQFF
>TRBJ2-7|.|TRBD2|TRBV4-1
TGCGCCAGCAGCCACCGGACTAGCGGGCGACCCACGTCCTACGAGCAGTACTTC
CASSHRTSGRPTSYEQYF
>TRBJ2-7|.|TRBD1|TRBV27
TGTGCCAGCAGTTTAAGGGGGCCCTACGAGCAGTACTTC
CASSLRGPYEQYF
>TRBJ1-4|.|.|TRBV4-2
TGTGCCAGCTCTTATGCAGGGGCAACTAATGAAAAACTGTTTTTT
CASSYAGATNEKLFF
>TRBJ2-7|.|TRBD1|TRBV15
TGTGCCACCAGCAGAGATCTAGGGACAGGGTTTTTCGACGAGCAGTACTTC
CATSRDLGTGFFDEQYF
>TRBJ2-7|.|TRBD2|TRBV28
TGTGCCAGCAGTTCACCCGGGGGACTAGCCCAGCAGTACTTC
CASSSPGGLAQQYF
>TRBJ2-7|.|.|TRBV6-6
TGTGCCAGCAGTTACTCCAGCTCCTACGAGCAGTACTTC
CASSYSSSYEQYF
>TRBJ2-7|few|TRBD1|TRBV9
TGTGCCAGCAGCCCCGGGACAGGGGGTTATCAGCAGTACTTC
CASSPGTGGYQQYF
>TRBJ2-5|once|.|TRBV6-5
TGTGCCAGCAGCCCTCCGGGACACCTAAAAGAGACCCAGTACTTC
CASSPPGHLKETQYF
>TRBJ1-5|.|.|TRBV7-9
TGTGCCAGCAGCTTAGAGGGGGGTCAGGGAAGCAATCAGCCCCAGCATTTT
CASSLEGGQGSNQPQHF
>TRBJ2-1|.|.|TRBV7-8
TGTGCCAGCAGCTTAGGGGTTAGTGGGGCAAGCTCCTACAATGAGCAGTTCTTC
CASSLGVSGASSYNEQFF